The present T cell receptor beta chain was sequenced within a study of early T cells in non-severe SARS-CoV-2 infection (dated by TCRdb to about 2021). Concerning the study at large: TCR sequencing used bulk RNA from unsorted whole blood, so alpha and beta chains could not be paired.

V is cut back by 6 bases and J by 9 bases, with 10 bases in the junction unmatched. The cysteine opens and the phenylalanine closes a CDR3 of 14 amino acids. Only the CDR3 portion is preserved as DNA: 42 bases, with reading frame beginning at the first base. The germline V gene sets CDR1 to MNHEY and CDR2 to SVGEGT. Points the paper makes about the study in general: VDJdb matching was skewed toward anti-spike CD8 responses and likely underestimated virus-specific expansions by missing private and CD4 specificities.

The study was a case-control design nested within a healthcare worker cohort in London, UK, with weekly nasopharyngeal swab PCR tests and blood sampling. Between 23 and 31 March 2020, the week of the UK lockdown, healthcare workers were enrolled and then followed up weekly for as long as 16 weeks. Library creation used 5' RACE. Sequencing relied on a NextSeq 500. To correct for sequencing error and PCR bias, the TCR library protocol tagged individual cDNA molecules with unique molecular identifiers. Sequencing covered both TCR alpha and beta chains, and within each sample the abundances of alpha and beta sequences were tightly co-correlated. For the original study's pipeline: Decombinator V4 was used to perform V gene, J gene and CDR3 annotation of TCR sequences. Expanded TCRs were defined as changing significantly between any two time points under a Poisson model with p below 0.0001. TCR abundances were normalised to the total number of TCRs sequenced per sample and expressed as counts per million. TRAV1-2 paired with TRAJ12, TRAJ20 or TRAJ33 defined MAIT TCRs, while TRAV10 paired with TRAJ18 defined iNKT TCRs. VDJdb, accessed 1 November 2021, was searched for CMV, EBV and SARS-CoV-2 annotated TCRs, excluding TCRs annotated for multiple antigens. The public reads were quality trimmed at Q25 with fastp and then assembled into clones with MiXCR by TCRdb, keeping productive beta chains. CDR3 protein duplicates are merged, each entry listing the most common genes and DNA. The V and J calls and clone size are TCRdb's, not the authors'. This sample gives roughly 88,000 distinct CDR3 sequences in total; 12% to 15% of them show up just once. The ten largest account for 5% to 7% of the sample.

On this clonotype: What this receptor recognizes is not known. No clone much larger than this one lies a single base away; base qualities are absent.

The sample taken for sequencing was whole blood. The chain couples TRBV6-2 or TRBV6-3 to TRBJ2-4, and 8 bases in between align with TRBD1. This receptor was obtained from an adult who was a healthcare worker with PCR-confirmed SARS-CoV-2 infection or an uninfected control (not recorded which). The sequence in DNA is TGTGCCAGCAGCCCCTCACAGGGGGTTTTCATTCAGTACTTC. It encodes CASSPSQGVFIQYF.